This is a list of T cell receptor beta chains from one sample in a study of T cell responses to AZD1222 COVID-19 vaccine. Here immunoSEQ multiplex PCR was the method, and the copy in TCRdb shows in-frame clones only, minus some. The sample has under 150,000 clones, approximately 88% seen once; the top ten hold 6.5%. The source was peripheral blood, collected 28 days after the second AZD1222 dose. The receptor set was obtained from an adult who received the AZD1222 COVID-19 vaccine. The CDR3 runs from the conserved cysteine through the conserved F or W. Fields, in order: D gene, J gene, clone size, V gene, CDR3 protein, CDR3 DNA. A D gene is named only where the DNA matches it firmly. Size is omitted from some rows. Given values are once, few, many or a class for expanded clones.

D: -; J: TRBJ1-5; size: -; V: TRBV7-9; CDR3: CASSTTGTSQHF; DNA: TGTGCCAGCAGCACTACAGGGACGTCCCAGCATTTT
D: -; J: TRBJ2-2; size: few; V: TRBV7-2; CDR3: CASSPGGRKNTGELFF; DNA: TGTGCCAGCAGCCCAGGGGGGAGAAAGAACACCGGGGAGCTGTTTTTT
D: -; J: TRBJ2-2; size: few; V: TRBV4-1; CDR3: CASSQDAGSAGELFF; DNA: TGCGCCAGCAGCCAAGACGCGGGGTCCGCCGGGGAGCTGTTTTTT
D: TRBD1; J: TRBJ2-7; size: -; V: TRBV9; CDR3: CASSARGDRFNEQYF; DNA: TGTGCCAGCAGCGCGAGAGGGGACAGGTTCAACGAGCAGTACTTC
D: TRBD1; J: TRBJ1-6; size: -; V: TRBV29-1; CDR3: CSVGQGGNSPLHF; DNA: TGCAGCGTCGGACAGGGGGGGAATTCACCCCTCCACTTT
D: TRBD1; J: TRBJ1-5; size: once; V: TRBV2; CDR3: CASRPGQGSNQPQHF; DNA: TGTGCCAGCAGACCGGGACAGGGAAGCAATCAGCCCCAGCATTTT
D: TRBD1; J: TRBJ1-4; size: few; V: TRBV7-2; CDR3: CASNRLGTGDEKLFF; DNA: TGTGCCAGCAACCGACTGGGGACAGGGGATGAAAAACTGTTTTTT
D: -; J: TRBJ2-7; size: -; V: TRBV7-9; CDR3: CASSRNIAYEQYF; DNA: TGTGCCAGCAGCCGAAACATAGCCTACGAGCAGTACTTC
D: TRBD2; J: TRBJ2-7; size: -; V: TRBV27; CDR3: CASSSRGNAYEQYF; DNA: TGTGCCAGCAGTTCGCGGGGGAACGCCTACGAGCAGTACTTC
D: TRBD1; J: TRBJ1-5; size: -; V: TRBV3-1/TRBV3-2; CDR3: CASSQGTGNSQPQHF; DNA: TGTGCCAGCAGCCAAGGGACAGGGAACAGCCAGCCCCAGCATTTT